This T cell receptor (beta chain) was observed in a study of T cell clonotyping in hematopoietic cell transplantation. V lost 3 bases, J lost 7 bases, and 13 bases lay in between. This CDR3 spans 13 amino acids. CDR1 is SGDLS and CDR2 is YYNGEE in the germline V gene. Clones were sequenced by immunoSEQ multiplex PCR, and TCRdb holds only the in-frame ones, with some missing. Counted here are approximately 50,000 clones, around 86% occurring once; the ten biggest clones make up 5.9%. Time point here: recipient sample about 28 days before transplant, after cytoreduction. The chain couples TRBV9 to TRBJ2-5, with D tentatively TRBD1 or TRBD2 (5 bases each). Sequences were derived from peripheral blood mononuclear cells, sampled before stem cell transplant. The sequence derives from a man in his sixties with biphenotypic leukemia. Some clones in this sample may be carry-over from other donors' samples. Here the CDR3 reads CASSAGALSTQYF. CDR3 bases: TGTGCCAGCAGCGCCGGGGCCCTATCGACCCAGTACTTC.